This T cell receptor (beta chain) was sequenced in a study of shared clonotypes between healthy human individuals. Germline V lookup: CDR1 SGHRS, CDR2 YFSETQ. V was clipped by 4 bases and J by 4 bases; unmatched bases: 4. The CDR3 sequence is 14 residues long. Libraries were prepared by immunoSEQ multiplex PCR; TCRdb keeps only in-frame clonotypes and omits some of them. The sample includes some 2 million clones, roughly 94% seen only once; the top ten take roughly 0.13%. About this clone itself: Its antigen is as yet unknown.

The study, taken as a whole, reports: For naive CD4 cells, roughly 5% of clonotypes were shared across a handful of donors. As a rule, naive subsets had a larger estimated richness than memory subsets.

The chain carries TRBV5-1 and TRBJ2-3; 9 bases fit TRBD1. The sequence came from a man aged 18 to 29 in good health. Sequencing input: naive CD4+ T cells sorted from blood. Documented subset: CD45RA+ positively selected. CDR3 coding DNA: TGCGCCAGCAGCCGGGACAGGGCCGCAGATACGCAGTATTTT. Translating it yields CASSRDRAADTQYF.